The 8 T cell receptor beta chains given below trace back to one sample, sequenced in a study of OX40 agonist ivuxolimab in advanced cancers. TCRdb keeps only in-frame clones here, not all; method: immunoSEQ multiplex PCR. The sample has 77,000 or so clones; approximately 95% are singletons. The starting material was CD4+ or CD8+ T cells sorted from blood, obtained in a trial of the OX40 agonist ivuxolimab. The receptors stem from an adult with an advanced solid tumor such as melanoma, head and neck, liver or kidney cancer.

J is TRBJ2-1 and V is TRBV6-5, with 13 bases that match TRBD2. The germline gives CDR1 MNHEY, CDR2 SVGAGI. The CDR3 extends over 15 amino acids. With V trimmed by 6 bases and J by 6 bases, 5 bases remained unmatched. The CDR3 DNA sequence: TGTGCCAGCAGACCCGGGACTAGCGGGATCAATGAGCAGTTCTTC. Amino acid sequence: CASRPGTSGINEQFF.

The chain is built from TRBV10-1 and TRBJ2-1; 12 bases are a match to TRBD2. Per the germline V gene, CDR1 is WNHNN and CDR2 is SYGVQD (reference sequence). The CDR3 contains 16 residues. V dropped 2 bases and J dropped 7; count of bases not matched to a gene: 6. CDR3: CASSEGLAGGVNEQFF. The CDR3 nucleotides read TGCGCCAGCAGTGAGGGGCTAGCGGGAGGGGTTAATGAGCAGTTCTTC.

A single count supports this clone. The V and J genes are TRBV19 and TRBJ1-5; TRBD1 matches at 9 bases. Unmatched junction bases numbered 4, after V lost 6 bases and J lost 1 base. This CDR3 is 15 amino acids long. Germline CDR1 is LNHDA and CDR2 is SQIVND (reference sequence). The CDR3 DNA sequence: TGTGCCAGTAGACGAGGACAGGGGAGCAATCAGCCCCAGCATTTT. Translation gives CASRRGQGSNQPQHF. Supplemented by reference TRBV19 and TRBJ1-5, the full variable domain reads DGGITQSPKYLFRKEGQNVTLSCEQNLNHDAMYWYRQDPGQGLRLIYYSQIVNDFQKGDIAEGYSVSREKKESFPLTVTSAQKNPTAFYLCASRRGQGSNQPQHFGDGTRLSIL.

J is TRBJ2-3 and V is TRBV6-1, with 8 bases matching TRBD2. The V gene's germline CDR1 is MNHNS and CDR2 SASEGT. The CDR3 is made up of 16 amino acids. Trimming removed 0 bases from V and 1 base from J; junction bases left unmatched: 3. CDR3 protein: CASSEAGAGGTDTQYF. CDR3 coding DNA: TGTGCCAGCAGTGAAGCTGGAGCGGGAGGCACAGATACGCAGTATTTT.

Written as DNA, the CDR3 is TGTGCCAGCAGTTATTTAAGTGGAGTCGCGAACACCGGGGAGCTGTTTTTT. This codes for CASSYLSGVANTGELFF. The chain links TRBV28 to TRBJ2-2; no clear D. CDR3 length: 17 residues. Between the trimmed V and J ends, which lost 4 bases and 0 bases, there was a span of 15 bases. CDR1 and CDR2 from the germline V gene are MDHEN and SYDVKM.

The chain recombines TRBV5-1 with TRBJ2-5, with D maybe TRBD2 (6 bases). This CDR3 spans 14 amino acids. V was clipped by 0 bases and J by 7 bases, with 13 bases between them. The germline V gene has CDR1 SGHRS and CDR2 YFSETQ. The CDR3 bases are TGCGCCAGCAGCTTGGAATCACCCGGGGGGACCCAGTACTTC. It is translated as CASSLESPGGTQYF.

The genes are TRBV28 and TRBJ1-3, with no clear D. Trimming cost V 5 bases and J 0 bases, with 5 bases left between them. The CDR3 has 13 residues. Germline V lookup: CDR1 MDHEN, CDR2 SYDVKM. The CDR3 DNA follows: TGTGCCAGCAGTGAGGGCTCTGGAAACACCATATATTTT. Translation gives CASSEGSGNTIYF.

This sequence joins TRBV2 and TRBJ1-5; D perhaps matches TRBD1 (6 bases). The CDR3 loop spans 16 amino acids. The V end lost 7 bases, the J end lost 1 base, and 17 bases lay between the germline ends. Looked up from germline, CDR1 is SNHLY and CDR2 is FYNNEI. Here the CDR3 reads CASKRGGLESNQPQHF. The CDR3 DNA sequence: TGTGCCAGCAAAAGGGGGGGGCTGGAAAGCAATCAGCCCCAGCATTTT.